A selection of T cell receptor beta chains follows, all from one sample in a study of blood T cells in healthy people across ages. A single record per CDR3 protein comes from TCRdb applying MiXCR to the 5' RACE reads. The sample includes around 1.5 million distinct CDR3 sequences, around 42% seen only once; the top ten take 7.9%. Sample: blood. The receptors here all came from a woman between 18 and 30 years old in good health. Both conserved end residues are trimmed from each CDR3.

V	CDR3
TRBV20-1	SAGVRLGDGYT
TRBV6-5	ASRFLVGEQF
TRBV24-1	ATSGPASGGRQETQY
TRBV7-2	ASSLDWARIDTGELF
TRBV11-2	ASSIDRAAGELF
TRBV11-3	ASSLETGEQF
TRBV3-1	ASSQGRPGSNEQF
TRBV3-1	ASSQAADLYGYT
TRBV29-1	SVDLLGGAF
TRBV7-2	ASSLIRETQY
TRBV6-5	ASSDTVEEKLF
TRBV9	ASSGDTPTHEQY
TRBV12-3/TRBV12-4	ASRRQGNGQPQH
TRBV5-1	ASSSSTTSTSDTQY
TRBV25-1	ASRSDRGYGYT
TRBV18	ASSPLTGVADTQY
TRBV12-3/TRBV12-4	ASRLTRGAYYEQY
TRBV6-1	ASSAPGQGLETQY
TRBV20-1	SARVSAGGVTDTQY
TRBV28	ASSFIPGGSKNIQY
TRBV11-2	ASSTRGTSRLTDTQY
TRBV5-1	ASSLGDPQGEQY
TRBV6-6	ASSYPGGGRSNEQF
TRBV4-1	ASSQDWGVEETQY
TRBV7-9	SGGGAEAF
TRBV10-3	AIRQSKTGDTGELF
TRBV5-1	ASTDPSAAANYGYT
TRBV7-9	ASNPREGRLLSEQY
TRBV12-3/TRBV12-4	ASTRRQGNNEQF
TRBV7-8	AGGAGRGGDTQY
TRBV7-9	ASSLAHSSNGYT
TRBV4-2	ASSQDWAASGDNEQF
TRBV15	ATNSEFEILYGYT
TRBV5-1	ASSLERGVSYEQY
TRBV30	AWSNWVDGNQPQH
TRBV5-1	ASSLDVSRNTEAF
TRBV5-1	ASSPSFRDRSKNIQY
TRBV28	ASSPTAHYGYT
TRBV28	ASSSRGGGYEQY
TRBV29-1	SVVGQPPTDTDTQY
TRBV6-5	ASSSAGTGYQPQH
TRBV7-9	ASSHTYGRDTQY
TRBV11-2	ASSRAGSVTTYEQY
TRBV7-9	ASSLGRGINEKLF
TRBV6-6	ASSYTGGVRYEQY
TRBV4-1	ASFRGHTIEKLF
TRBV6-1	ASSEQIEEQPQH
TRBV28	ASTPGAGGQNIQY
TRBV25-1	ASSDGVGVFTYEQY
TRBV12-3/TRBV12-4	ASRLGGNMNTEAF
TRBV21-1	ASSATRREQY
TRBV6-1	ASSGTGQGVTNYGYT
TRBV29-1	SVESVRGDEQY
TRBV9	ASSAGRDRDAPVRGYT
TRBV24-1	ATSRRDSNQPQH
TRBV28	ASSSPRGWFYEQY
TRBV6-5	ASSTQSYPVGYT
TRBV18	ASSPPVSMNTGELF